The T cell receptor beta chain described here comes from a study of CD8+CD57+ T cells in acquired aplastic anemia. In the study overall: The sorted CD4+ and CD8+ cells yielded an average around 3 ug of DNA.

Patients who underwent sequencing had shown CD8+CD57+ cell expansion by flow cytometry. No therapy had been given to the patients at the time of blood sampling. The CDR3 is 14 residues long. Germline assignment: CDR1 MNHNS and CDR2 SASEGT. The ends were cut back, 5 bases at V and 8 bases at J, with 18 bases in the middle. General study points: Overlapping CD8+ CDR3 repertoires of patients and controls contained approximately 28 shared sequences. Simpson's diversity of CD8+ cells was not significantly different in patients compared with controls.

It was genomic DNA that served as the template for profiling TCR beta VDJ and CDR3. TCRdb itself ran the reads through MiXCR, one entry per CDR3 protein. This sample carries a few hundred thousand distinct CDR3 sequences, around three fifths of them seen once, and the ten largest clones take 1.3%. Concerning this clonotype itself: The antigen is undetermined.

This chain links TRBV6-1 with TRBJ1-2; the D is unclear. The sequenced material came from sorted CD4+, CD8+, or CD8+CD57+ T cells (not recorded which) from PBMCs. This receptor was taken from a human donor with aplastic anemia. CDR3 nucleotides: TGTGCCAGCAGTCCATGGGAGTGGACCCTGGGCTACACCTTC. Encoded protein: CASSPWEWTLGYTF.